The clone carrying this T cell receptor (beta chain) has just a few counts. Its antigen is not identified. Deletions cut 2 bases from V and 3 bases from J, with 7 bases between. CDR1 is KGHSH and CDR2 is LQKENI in the germline V gene. This CDR3 has 13 amino acids. The repertoire was sequenced with immunoSEQ multiplex PCR; TCRdb's copy has only in-frame clones and lacks some. The sample has 150,000 to 200,000 clones, roughly 92% seen once; the top ten hold 1% to 1.5%. The sample comes from a study of T cell responses to AZD1222 COVID-19 vaccine. Whole-study findings and limits: White British people made up most donors, females outnumbered males, and clonal diversity was possibly underestimated. Regions 160-218 and 743-854 held dominance among vaccine-associated CD4 TCRs, which spanned spike.

Second doses at about 4 or about 12 weeks were pooled. The receptor was derived from an adult who received the AZD1222 COVID-19 vaccine. The gene calls are TRBV18 and TRBJ1-2; D is ambiguous. Sequences were derived from peripheral blood, sampled 28 days after the second AZD1222 dose. The CDR3 loop is CASSPGRDYGYTF. CDR3 nucleotide sequence: TGTGCCAGCTCACCAGGGAGAGACTATGGCTACACCTTC.